The table lists the clone carrying this T cell receptor (beta chain) with a few counts. Its antigen is currently unknown. For TCR beta, libraries came from quantitative 5'-RACE with molecular barcodes. TCRdb fed the 5' RACE reads into MiXCR, producing one record per CDR3 protein. The table lists about 360,000 distinct CDR3 sequences, roughly 15% of them singletons. This sample was taken from a study of CD8 T cells in ankylosing spondylitis. Study-wide points: Enrichment of disease-linked clones was reportedly significant in matched ankylosing spondylitis synovial fluid. In ankylosing spondylitis blood, a motif of eight highly homologous TCR beta variants appeared characteristic. Clones linked with disease were CD8+ and fairly uncommon in the peripheral blood.

This CDR3 spans 14 amino acids. Germline CDR1 reads SGHRS; CDR2 reads YFSETQ. The ends were cut back, 4 bases at V and 7 bases at J, with 17 bases in the middle. The genes are TRBV5-1 and TRBJ2-5; D uncertain. Sequencing was performed on blood, either unsorted or a sorted T cell fraction (not recorded which). The sequence was collected from a male donor with ankylosing spondylitis or in good health (not recorded which). DNA for the CDR3: TGCGCCAGCAGCCCGGGTGTCTCCGAAGGGACCCAGTACTTC. It specifies CASSPGVSEGTQYF.